Listed below are T cell receptor beta chains from one sample, sequenced in a study of OX40 agonist ivuxolimab in advanced cancers. The data were produced by immunoSEQ multiplex PCR, yet TCRdb's version contains in-frame clones alone and is incomplete. The sample consists of tens of thousands of clones, approximately 83% of them appearing once. The material sequenced was CD4+ or CD8+ T cells sorted from blood, taken in a trial of the OX40 agonist ivuxolimab. The receptors come from an adult with an advanced solid tumor such as melanoma, head and neck, liver or kidney cancer. Both conserved end residues are part of each CDR3. A D gene is named only where the DNA matches it firmly. Clone sizes are given selectively: once, few, many, or a class where the clone is expanded.

cdr3_aa | cdr3_nt | j_call | clone_size | d_call | v_call
CASSPPPEGSPLHF | TGTGCCAGCTCACCACCGCCAGAGGGTTCACCCCTCCACTTT | TRBJ1-6 | few | NA | TRBV18
CASSLSRLVETQYF | TGTGCCAGCAGCTTATCCAGACTGGTAGAGACCCAGTACTTC | TRBJ2-5 | NA | NA | TRBV7-9
CASSGNVLTF | TGTGCCAGCAGTGGTAACGTCCTGACTTTC | TRBJ2-6 | NA | NA | TRBV6-1
CASSLFGIQTDTQYF | TGTGCCAGCAGCTTGTTCGGGATCCAGACAGATACGCAGTATTTT | TRBJ2-3 | NA | NA | TRBV5-6
CASPRGGVTDTQYF | TGTGCCAGCCCCCGTGGAGGGGTAACAGATACGCAGTATTTT | TRBJ2-3 | NA | NA | TRBV6-1
CASSGSGTNEKLFF | TGTGCCAGCAGTGGCTCAGGAACTAATGAAAAACTGTTTTTT | TRBJ1-4 | NA | NA | TRBV27
CASSPKVRTVPNQPQHF | TGTGCCAGCAGCCCCAAGGTGAGGACAGTCCCAAATCAGCCCCAGCATTTT | TRBJ1-5 | NA | NA | TRBV7-2
CASKGQANTGELFF | TGTGCCAGCAAGGGACAGGCCAACACCGGGGAGCTGTTTTTT | TRBJ2-2 | NA | TRBD1 | TRBV6-4
CASSLDGIQETQYF | TGTGCCAGCAGCTTGGACGGAATACAAGAGACCCAGTACTTC | TRBJ2-5 | NA | NA | TRBV5-6
CASSVDLGGSYEQYF | TGTGCCAGCAGCGTAGATTTAGGGGGCTCCTACGAGCAGTACTTC | TRBJ2-7 | once | NA | TRBV9
CASRQGYRYGYTF | TGTGCCAGCCGACAGGGGTATAGGTATGGCTACACCTTC | TRBJ1-2 | NA | TRBD1 | TRBV6-6
CASGLGLESKAF | TGTGCTAGTGGTTTGGGTCTTGAATCGAAAGCGTTC | TRBJ2-7 | once | NA | TRBV12-5
CASSPSTGRQETQYF | TGTGCCAGCTCACCCTCGACAGGGCGCCAAGAGACCCAGTACTTC | TRBJ2-5 | NA | TRBD1 | TRBV18
CAIRDTNTDTQYF | TGTGCCATCCGGGACACGAACACAGATACGCAGTATTTT | TRBJ2-3 | NA | NA | TRBV7-7
CASSEGGALSQPQHF | TGTGCCAGCAGTGAGGGAGGGGCTCTAAGTCAGCCCCAGCATTTT | TRBJ1-5 | NA | NA | TRBV2
CASTPPDEQYF | TGTGCCAGTACCCCCCCGGACGAGCAGTACTTC | TRBJ2-7 | NA | NA | TRBV19
CASITDRERSGELFF | TGTGCCAGCATTACGGACAGGGAAAGGTCCGGGGAGCTGTTTTTT | TRBJ2-2 | NA | TRBD1 | TRBV6-4
CASSSTRGPRSVQFF | TGTGCCAGCAGCTCCACGAGGGGTCCCCGTTCTGTGCAGTTCTTC | TRBJ2-1 | many | NA | TRBV11-2
CASSFDFSYNEQFF | TGCGCCAGCAGCTTCGATTTCTCCTACAATGAGCAGTTCTTC | TRBJ2-1 | NA | NA | TRBV5-1
CASSVAGTINAEAFF | TGCGCCAGCAGCGTAGCCGGGACGATAAATGCTGAAGCTTTCTTT | TRBJ1-1 | NA | NA | TRBV5-1
CASSFAGGPETQYF | TGTGCCAGCAGCTTTGCGGGGGGGCCCGAGACCCAGTACTTC | TRBJ2-5 | NA | TRBD2 | TRBV11-2
CSVSARKSSYNEQFF | TGCAGCGTTTCGGCCCGGAAAAGCTCCTACAATGAGCAGTTCTTC | TRBJ2-1 | NA | NA | TRBV29-1
CASSQDGGLTQYF | TGCGCCAGCAGCCAAGACGGGGGTCTTACGCAGTATTTT | TRBJ2-3 | NA | NA | TRBV4-3
CASSPGTSGRNTGELFF | TGCGCCAGCAGCCCGGGGACTAGCGGGAGAAACACCGGGGAGCTGTTTTTT | TRBJ2-2 | NA | TRBD2 | TRBV5-1
CASSFGGGLSGRNNSPLHF | TGTGCCAGCAGTTTTGGGGGTGGTCTATCGGGACGCAATAATTCACCCCTCCACTTT | TRBJ1-6 | once | NA | TRBV27
CASSTGQGINTDTQYF | TGTGCCAGTAGTACGGGACAGGGTATTAACACAGATACGCAGTATTTT | TRBJ2-3 | NA | TRBD1 | TRBV19
CASSPRQGDTEAFF | TGTGCCAGCAGCCCTCGACAGGGAGACACTGAAGCTTTCTTT | TRBJ1-1 | NA | TRBD1 | TRBV7-2
CASSYRGRPDEQFF | TGTGCCAGTAGTTACAGGGGGCGCCCCGATGAGCAGTTCTTC | TRBJ2-1 | NA | TRBD1 | TRBV19
CASSRNPQGQGSVGYTF | TGCGCCAGCAGTCGCAACCCACAGGGGCAGGGGTCGGTTGGCTACACCTTC | TRBJ1-2 | NA | TRBD1 | TRBV5-1
CASSPLDRLRVYGYTF | TGTGCCAGCAGTCCCCTTGACAGGCTCAGAGTCTATGGCTACACCTTC | TRBJ1-2 | once | NA | TRBV27
CASSLINQETQYF | TGTGCCAGCAGTTTGATCAACCAAGAGACCCAGTACTTC | TRBJ2-5 | NA | NA | TRBV27
CAISVPTRSGANVLTF | TGTGCCATCAGTGTGCCGACCCGCTCTGGGGCCAACGTCCTGACTTTC | TRBJ2-6 | once | NA | TRBV10-3
CASSVDGNEKLFF | TGTGCCAGCAGTGTCGACGGTAATGAAAAACTGTTTTTT | TRBJ1-4 | NA | NA | TRBV9
CASSTRTGQDQPQHF | TGTGCCAGCAGCACCCGGACAGGGCAGGACCAGCCCCAGCATTTT | TRBJ1-5 | NA | TRBD1 | TRBV7-2
CASSLNSLYNEQFF | TGTGCCAGCAGTTTGAACAGCCTATACAATGAGCAGTTCTTC | TRBJ2-1 | NA | NA | TRBV27
CASSRRLHDGYTF | TGTGCCAGCAGCCGCCGGCTGCATGATGGCTACACCTTC | TRBJ1-2 | NA | NA | TRBV7-9
CASSVATSLQAYGYTF | TGTGCCAGCAGCGTAGCTACTAGTCTTCAGGCGTATGGCTACACCTTC | TRBJ1-2 | NA | NA | TRBV9
CASSPGTGRGQFF | TGTGCCAGCAGCCCGGGTACGGGGCGCGGGCAGTTCTTC | TRBJ2-1 | NA | NA | TRBV5-6
CASSETGRGSNYGYTF | TGTGCCAGCAGTGAAACTGGCAGGGGGAGTAACTATGGCTACACCTTC | TRBJ1-2 | NA | TRBD1 | TRBV2
CASSLSSEGTEAFF | TGCGCCAGCAGCTTATCGAGTGAGGGGACTGAAGCTTTCTTT | TRBJ1-1 | NA | NA | TRBV5-1
CASSSRLAGGFTDTQYF | TGTGCCAGCAGCTCCCGACTAGCGGGGGGGTTCACAGATACGCAGTATTTT | TRBJ2-3 | NA | TRBD2 | TRBV7-2
CAISESREETQYF | TGTGCCATCAGTGAGTCTCGAGAAGAGACCCAGTACTTC | TRBJ2-5 | NA | NA | TRBV10-3
CAWSVLTGVDSPLHF | TGTGCCTGGAGTGTACTTACGGGGGTGGATTCACCCCTCCACTTT | TRBJ1-6 | once | NA | TRBV30
CASSWGTGGWEQYF | TGTGCCAGCTCCTGGGGGACAGGGGGTTGGGAGCAGTACTTC | TRBJ2-7 | NA | TRBD1 | TRBV9
CASDRYTDTQYF | TGTGCCAGCGACAGGTACACAGATACGCAGTATTTT | TRBJ2-3 | NA | NA | TRBV6-1
CASSPWGSLNTEAFF | TGTGCCAGCAGCCCCTGGGGCTCTCTAAACACTGAAGCTTTCTTT | TRBJ1-1 | NA | NA | TRBV28
CASSFGQGAESQQFF | TGTGCCAGCAGCTTCGGACAGGGGGCTGAAAGTCAGCAGTTCTTC | TRBJ2-1 | NA | TRBD1 | TRBV7-2
CASSLNGGGDTQYF | TGTGCCAGCAGTTTGAACGGGGGGGGAGATACGCAGTATTTT | TRBJ2-3 | NA | TRBD2 | TRBV27